A selection of T cell receptor beta chains follows, all from one sample in a study of Ad26.COV2.S vaccination and SARS-CoV-2 variants. Some clones are missing from TCRdb's copy, which holds only in-frame ones; the method was immunoSEQ multiplex PCR. This sample yields about 350,000 clones, of which around 89% are seen a single time; roughly 5% belongs to the top ten. The sample was peripheral blood, taken in a trial of Ad26.COV2.S vaccine versus placebo. The receptors derive from a person between 18 and 65 years old who received the Ad26.COV2.S COVID-19 vaccine or a placebo. The CDR3 runs from the conserved cysteine through the conserved F or W. The order of the fields is D gene, V gene, clone size, J gene, CDR3 length, CDR3 DNA, CDR3 protein. A D gene is named only where the DNA matches it firmly. Some rows mark clone size as missing; the rest say once, few, many or name a class of expanded clone.

.	TRBV7-9	once	TRBJ2-1	15	TGTGCCAGCAGCTCTGGACAGATTTTACGGTTGGGGCAGTTCTTC	CASSSGQILRLGQFF
.	TRBV28	.	TRBJ2-7	16	TGTGCCAGCAGTCAGTTGAGCGGATCCAAGGCCTACGAGCAGTACTTC	CASSQLSGSKAYEQYF
.	TRBV28	.	TRBJ1-2	15	TGTGCCAGCAGGGGACGGGCGCGCCCTAACTATGGCTACACCTTC	CASRGRARPNYGYTF
TRBD1	TRBV7-9	few	TRBJ1-2	12	TGTGCCAGCAGCTACGGGACAGGGGGCTACACCTTC	CASSYGTGGYTF
.	TRBV6-5	.	TRBJ1-5	15	TGTGCCAGCAGTTACGCACAGGAGAAGAATCAGCCCCAGCATTTT	CASSYAQEKNQPQHF
.	TRBV30	.	TRBJ2-5	13	TGTGCCTGGAGCCGGTCTAGACAAGAGACCCAGTACTTC	CAWSRSRQETQYF
TRBD2	TRBV7-8	.	TRBJ2-2	19	TGTGCCAGCAGCTACGACCCAAGACTAGCGGGAGTAGGGACCGGGGAGCTGTTTTTT	CASSYDPRLAGVGTGELFF
.	TRBV7-2	once	TRBJ1-5	13	TGTGCCAGCAGCTTAGAAGGCGATCAGCCCCAGCATTTT	CASSLEGDQPQHF
.	TRBV29-1	.	TRBJ2-3	12	TGCAGCGTTGACCCGGGGAGGGATACGCAGTATTTT	CSVDPGRDTQYF
TRBD2	TRBV2	.	TRBJ2-3	14	TGTGCCAGCAGTGGTCGGACTAGCGAAACGAAGGAGTATTTT	CASSGRTSETKEYF
.	TRBV7-9	once	TRBJ1-5	12	TGTGCCAGCAGTTTTAGCAATCAGCCCCAGCATTTT	CASSFSNQPQHF
.	TRBV6-1	.	TRBJ2-7	16	TGTGCCAGCAGTGACGGCTCCTGGGGGGATTACTACGAGCAGTACTTC	CASSDGSWGDYYEQYF
.	TRBV6-5	.	TRBJ2-3	16	TGTGCCAGCAGTTCCAGGAAAGCAGATAGCACAGATACGCAGTATTTT	CASSSRKADSTDTQYF
TRBD2	TRBV10-3	.	TRBJ2-1	20	TGTGCCATCAGTGCCCCGGGACTAGCGGGGGGCCCGATTTCCTACAATGAGCAGTTCTTC	CAISAPGLAGGPISYNEQFF
.	TRBV9	.	TRBJ1-5	15	TGTGCCAGCAGCGTAGGTCCTGGGGGCAATCAGCCCCAGCATTTT	CASSVGPGGNQPQHF
TRBD2	TRBV19	.	TRBJ2-5	14	TGTGCCAGTAGATCTAGCGGGAGTCAAGAGACCCAGTACTTC	CASRSSGSQETQYF
.	TRBV4-1	.	TRBJ2-5	16	TGCGCCAGCAGCCAACAGACTCTATCCTTTGGGGGGACCCAGTACTTC	CASSQQTLSFGGTQYF
TRBD1	TRBV27	.	TRBJ2-1	20	TGTGCCAGCAGTTTATCTCCTCTCCGGCTGACAGGGGGGAAAGTGAATGAGCAGTTCTTC	CASSLSPLRLTGGKVNEQFF
TRBD2	TRBV28	.	TRBJ2-3	16	TGTGCCAGCAGTCAAGGACTAGCGGGGGGCACAGATACGCAGTATTTT	CASSQGLAGGTDTQYF
.	TRBV19	.	TRBJ1-1	15	TGTGCCAGTAGTCTCGCCCCTCGGGGGAACACTGAAGCTTTCTTT	CASSLAPRGNTEAFF
.	TRBV6-2/TRBV6-3	.	TRBJ1-1	15	TGTGCCAGCAGTTACCTCTTCGTCCCCCCCACTGAAGCTTTCTTT	CASSYLFVPPTEAFF
.	TRBV6-5	.	TRBJ1-3	13	TGTGCCAGCAGAAATGCGGGAGGAAACACCATATATTTT	CASRNAGGNTIYF
.	TRBV27	few	TRBJ2-7	13	TGTGCCAGCAGTGCACACATCACCTACGAGCAGTACTTC	CASSAHITYEQYF
.	TRBV27	.	TRBJ2-1	11	TGTGCCAGCAGTTTAGGTAATGAGCAGTTCTTC	CASSLGNEQFF
.	TRBV6-2/TRBV6-3	.	TRBJ1-5	14	TGTGCCAGCAGTTATATGGACAACTATCAGCCCCAGCATTTT	CASSYMDNYQPQHF
TRBD1	TRBV28	.	TRBJ1-5	16	TGTGCCAGCAGTGGCCGAAACAGGGGGCGTCCTCAGCCCCAGCATTTT	CASSGRNRGRPQPQHF
.	TRBV19	.	TRBJ2-1	15	TGTGCCAGTAGTATTCTTAGGTACCCGCTTGGTGAGCAGTTCTTC	CASSILRYPLGEQFF
TRBD2	TRBV3-1/TRBV3-2	.	TRBJ2-1	16	TGTGCCAGCAGCCAAGATGCCGCTAGCGGGAGCAGTGAGCAGTTCTTC	CASSQDAASGSSEQFF
.	TRBV9	.	TRBJ2-2	16	TGTGCCAGCAGCCCTAGATGGGTTCCGAACACCGGGGAGCTGTTTTTT	CASSPRWVPNTGELFF
.	TRBV7-6	once	TRBJ2-7	13	TGTGCCAGCAGCTTAGTGGGCCGGCGGGAGCAGTACTTC	CASSLVGRREQYF
.	TRBV6-5	.	TRBJ1-4	13	TGTGCCAGCAGTTACTCAACGGGGGAAAAACTGTTTTTT	CASSYSTGEKLFF
.	TRBV19	.	TRBJ1-2	14	TGTGCCAGTAGTATGACAACTGCTAACTATGGCTACACCTTC	CASSMTTANYGYTF
.	TRBV7-8	.	TRBJ2-3	15	TGTGCCAGCAGCTTACGGATACGAGGCACAGATACGCAGTATTTT	CASSLRIRGTDTQYF
TRBD1	TRBV7-8	once	TRBJ1-5	15	TGTGCCAGCAGCTTAGAAGGACAGGGGGATCAGCCCCAGCATTTT	CASSLEGQGDQPQHF
.	TRBV7-9	few	TRBJ1-1	17	TGTGCCAGCAGCTTAGGCCCCGTAGGGAGAGGGGGGACTGAAGCTTTCTTT	CASSLGPVGRGGTEAFF
TRBD1	TRBV6-2/TRBV6-3	.	TRBJ1-5	13	TGTGCCAGCAGTTCCAGGGGGAGTCAGCCCCAGCATTTT	CASSSRGSQPQHF
TRBD2	TRBV5-1	.	TRBJ2-7	16	TGCGCCAGCAAAACCGCTAGCGGGGCTATGACCGACGAGCAGTACTTC	CASKTASGAMTDEQYF
.	TRBV19	few	TRBJ1-2	13	TGTGCCAGAAGGAATTCCTACATCTATGGCTACACCTTC	CARRNSYIYGYTF
TRBD1	TRBV24-1	.	TRBJ2-3	17	TGTGCCACCAGTGATTTGCCGGGACAGAGAGACACAGATACGCAGTATTTT	CATSDLPGQRDTDTQYF
.	TRBV21-1	.	TRBJ2-4	14	TGTGCCAGCAGCAATGGGGGGCTTAAAAACATTCAGTACTTC	CASSNGGLKNIQYF
.	TRBV18	few	TRBJ1-1	14	TGTGCCAGCTCACTGTCAGGGGCCCGGACTGAAGCTTTCTTT	CASSLSGARTEAFF
.	TRBV6-2/TRBV6-3	.	TRBJ1-1	13	TGTGCCAGCAGTTTTCCCCTGAACACTGAAGCTTTCTTT	CASSFPLNTEAFF
.	TRBV7-2	once	TRBJ1-4	15	TGTGCCAGCAGCTTAGTCGGGGAGGGGTATGAAAAACTGTTTTTT	CASSLVGEGYEKLFF
.	TRBV5-8	.	TRBJ2-6	16	TGTGCCAGCAGCCCCCCGGGAGTATTTGGGGCCAACGTCCTGACTTTC	CASSPPGVFGANVLTF
.	TRBV2	.	TRBJ1-1	14	TGTGCCAGCAGTGTGGGACTCTTGAACACTGAAGCTTTCTTT	CASSVGLLNTEAFF
TRBD1	TRBV27	.	TRBJ2-7	15	TGTGCCAGCAGTCCCGGGACAGGGGGCCAGGGGGAGCAGTACTTC	CASSPGTGGQGEQYF
TRBD2	TRBV5-1	.	TRBJ2-5	16	TGCGCCAGCAGCCAGACTAGCGGGGGGTACCAAGAGACCCAGTACTTC	CASSQTSGGYQETQYF
TRBD2	TRBV6-5	.	TRBJ2-7	14	TGTGCCAGCAGTTCCCACGGGAGGGAGCACGAGCAGTACTTC	CASSSHGREHEQYF